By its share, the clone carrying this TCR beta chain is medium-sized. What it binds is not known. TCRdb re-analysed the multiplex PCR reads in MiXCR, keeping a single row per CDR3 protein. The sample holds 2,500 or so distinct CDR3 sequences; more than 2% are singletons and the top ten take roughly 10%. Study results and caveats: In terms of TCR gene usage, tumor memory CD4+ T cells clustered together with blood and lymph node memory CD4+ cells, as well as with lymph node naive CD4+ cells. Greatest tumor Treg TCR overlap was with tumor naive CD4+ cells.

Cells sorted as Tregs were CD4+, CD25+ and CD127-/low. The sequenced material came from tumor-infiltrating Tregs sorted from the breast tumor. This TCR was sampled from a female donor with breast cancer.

CDR3 nucleotides: TGTGCCAGCAGTTTAGTATTATTGGGACCAGCCCATGGCTACACCTTC. This codes for CASSLVLLGPAHGYTF. The V and J genes are TRBV12-3 or TRBV12-4 and TRBJ1-2; perhaps TRBD1 as D (5 bases). This CDR3 has 16 amino acids. Trimming shortened V by 1 base and J by 6 bases, and 18 bases separated the two germline ends.